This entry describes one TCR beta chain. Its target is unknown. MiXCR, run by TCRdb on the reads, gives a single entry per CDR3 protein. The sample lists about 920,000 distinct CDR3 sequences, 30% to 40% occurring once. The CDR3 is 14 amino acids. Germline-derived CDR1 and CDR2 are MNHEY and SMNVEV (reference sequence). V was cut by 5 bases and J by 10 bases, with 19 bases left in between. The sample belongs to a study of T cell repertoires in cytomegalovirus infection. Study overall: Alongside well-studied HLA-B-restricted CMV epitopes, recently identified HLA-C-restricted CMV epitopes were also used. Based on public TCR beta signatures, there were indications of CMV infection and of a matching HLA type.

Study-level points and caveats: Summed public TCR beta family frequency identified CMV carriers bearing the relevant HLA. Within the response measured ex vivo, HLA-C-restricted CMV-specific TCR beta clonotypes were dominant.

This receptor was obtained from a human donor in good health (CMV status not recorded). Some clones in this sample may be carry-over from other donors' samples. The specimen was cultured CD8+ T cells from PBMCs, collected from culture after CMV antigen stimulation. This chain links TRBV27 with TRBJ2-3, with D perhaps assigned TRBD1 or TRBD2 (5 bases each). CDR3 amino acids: CASSPGTPQVPQYF. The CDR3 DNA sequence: TGTGCCAGCAGTCCGGGGACCCCCCAAGTACCGCAGTATTTT.